Following are 22 T cell receptor beta chains from one sample sequenced in a study of blood T cells in healthy people across ages. The use of a sample-barcoded 5' primer and a J-beta primer mix characterized a second PCR of roughly 7 to 11 cycles. TCRdb processed the 5' RACE reads anew with MiXCR; each CDR3 protein has one entry. The table has 780,000 or so distinct CDR3 sequences, 40% to 65% seen once; the top ten hold roughly 37%. The specimen was blood. These TCRs come from an elderly man in good health.

The chain employs TRBV27 and TRBJ1-4; 7 nucleotides match TRBD1. The CDR3 consists of 14 residues. Germline V gene sequence: CDR1 MNHEY, CDR2 SMNVEV (reference sequence). Trimming at V came to 5 bases and at J to 8 bases, leaving 8 bases not matched to a gene. The CDR3 DNA reads TGTGCCAGCAGTCTTCTCCAGACAGGGGAAAAACTGTTTTTT. It codes for CASSLLQTGEKLFF.

Many counts were recorded for this clonotype. The V gene is TRBV12-5, the J gene TRBJ1-1; D possibly corresponds to TRBD1 (6 bases). V was shortened by 4 bases and J by 1 base, with 13 bases between the two germline ends. The CDR3 runs 15 residues. Per the germline V gene, CDR1 is LGHNT and CDR2 is FRNRAP. CDR3 region: CASGSPDRPNTEAFF. The DNA for the CDR3 is TGTGCTAGTGGTTCTCCAGACAGGCCGAACACTGAAGCTTTCTTT.

The gene calls are TRBV20-1 and TRBJ1-1; 7 bases line up with TRBD1. Germline V gene lookup returns CDR1 DFQATT and CDR2 SNEGSKA (reference sequence). The CDR3 spans 15 residues. Trimming cost V 5 bases and J 1 base; bases outside gene matches: 10. The CDR3 loop is CSAPRDSSSNTEAFF. CDR3 sequence (DNA): TGCAGTGCTCCTCGGGACAGCTCCTCGAACACTGAAGCTTTCTTT.

The rearrangement joins TRBV10-3 to TRBJ2-7; TRBD1 matches at 10 bases. There are 15 residues in the CDR3. The V gene's germline CDR1 is ENHRY and CDR2 SYGVKD. The J segment lost 0 bases and the V segment lost 8 bases, leaving 7 bases of the junction unmatched. CDR3 protein: CAISQDRGTSYEQYF. Here the CDR3 DNA reads TGTGCCATCTCACAGGACAGGGGGACCTCCTACGAGCAGTACTTC.

This clonotype was picked up a small number of times. The genes are TRBV20-1 and TRBJ2-7, with 7 bases aligning to TRBD1. V lost 0 bases, J lost 6 bases, and 8 bases stayed unmatched. Germline V gene lookup returns CDR1 DFQATT and CDR2 SNEGSKA (reference sequence). The CDR3 is made up of 14 amino acids. CDR3: CSARDQGQWSEQYF. In DNA form, the CDR3 reads TGCAGTGCTAGAGATCAGGGACAGTGGTCCGAGCAGTACTTC.

In this sample, this clonotype turned up once. Its ends do not fully match the called genes, so a read error is possible. The chain links TRBV18 to TRBJ2-1; no reliable D call. CDR1 is KGHSH, CDR2 LQKENI, per germline. CDR3 length: 13 amino acids. The chain's CDR3 is CASSPRRWLEQFF. CDR3 DNA sequence: TGCGCCAGCTCACCACGTAGGTGGCTCGAGCAGTTCTTC.

The chain has TRBV7-2 and TRBJ1-4; D gene uncertain. The CDR3 contains 16 residues. CDR1 and CDR2 from the germline V gene are SGHTA and FQGNSA. With 1 base removed from V and 6 bases from J, the gap between germline ends came to 15 bases. CDR3 nucleotide sequence: TGTGCCAGCAGCTTAGACCCCGCCCGGGAGGATGAAAAACTGTTTTTT. It specifies CASSLDPAREDEKLFF.

This clonotype came up a few times. The J gene is TRBJ2-7, the V gene TRBV10-3, with unresolved D. V was trimmed by 0 bases and J by 2 bases, leaving 11 bases between them. Germline CDR1 reads ENHRY; CDR2 reads SYGVKD. This CDR3 is built from 15 residues. The DNA of the CDR3 is TGTGCCATCAGTGAGTCGTACGGTGCAACCTACGAGCAGTACTTC. Translating it yields CAISESYGATYEQYF.

This clonotype was counted only a few times. This chain joins TRBV28 and TRBJ1-2; possible D gene TRBD1, 6 bases. V was trimmed by 5 bases and J by 4 bases, leaving 11 bases between them. This CDR3 spans 13 amino acids. Germline lookup yields CDR1 MDHEN and CDR2 SYDVKM. CDR3 sequence (DNA): TGTGCCAGCAGTGCACAGGGAACCTATGGCTACACCTTC. Its protein is CASSAQGTYGYTF.

CDR3 bases: TGTGCCAGCAGTGTATCGAGCAATGAGCAGTTCTTC. Protein product: CASSVSSNEQFF. The genes are TRBV2 and TRBJ2-1, with D hard to call. Trimming cost V 4 bases and J 6 bases, with 7 bases left between them. This CDR3 is 12 amino acids long. Germline values: CDR1 SNHLY, CDR2 FYNNEI.

This sequence joins TRBV9 and TRBJ1-2; TRBD1 aligns across 7 bases. Germline lookup yields CDR1 SGDLS and CDR2 YYNGEE. The CDR3 is 13 residues long. V lost 3 bases to trimming and J lost 4 bases; unmatched junction nucleotides: 3. The CDR3 loop is CASSEGTVYGYTF. DNA for the CDR3: TGTGCCAGCAGCGAAGGGACAGTCTATGGCTACACCTTC.

In this sample, this clonotype turned up once. V and J are TRBV6-1 and TRBJ2-5; no clear D gene. The J call is in doubt because the DNA end fits TRBJ2-7 better. Germline loops: CDR1 MNHNS, CDR2 SASEGT. The CDR3 extends over 12 amino acids. The CDR3 loop is CASSATDYEQYF. The CDR3 nucleotides are TGTGCCAGCAGTGCCACAGATTACGAGCAGTACTTC.

The chain carries TRBV25-1 and TRBJ2-5; TRBD1 aligns across 8 bases. The J call may be in error: the DNA end matches TRBJ2-7 better. Germline CDR1 MGHDK, CDR2 SYGVNS. The CDR3 contains 12 residues. In DNA form, the CDR3 reads TGTGCCACCCAGGACAGGGCGACCGAGCAGTACTTC. This codes for CATQDRATEQYF.

In this sample, this clonotype turned up a few times. This chain links TRBV5-1 with TRBJ2-1, with TRBD2 matching over 8 bases. With 4 bases clipped from V and 7 bases from J, the junction kept 4 bases outside the gene matches. CDR1 is SGHRS, CDR2 YFSETQ, per germline. The CDR3 runs to 13 residues. DNA for the CDR3: TGCGCCAGCAGCCGACTAGCGTCGAATGAGCAGTTCTTC. Amino acids: CASSRLASNEQFF.

The chain links TRBV6-5 to TRBJ1-5; 7 bases map to TRBD1. CDR3 length: 15 residues. V dropped 5 bases and J dropped 9; count of bases not matched to a gene: 13. The germline V gene has CDR1 MNHEY and CDR2 SVGAGI. The CDR3, as DNA: TGTGCCAGCAGTCCCGGGACAGTGCCATGGGGGCCCCAGCATTTT. Residues: CASSPGTVPWGPQHF.

This chain links TRBV7-9 with TRBJ2-3; 11 bases fit TRBD2. J lost 6 bases, V lost 2 bases, and 7 bases had no gene match. This CDR3 region has 16 residues. In germline, CDR1 is SEHNR, CDR2 FQNEAQ (reference sequence). This CDR3 is CASSLLAGGFQDTQYF. CDR3 in DNA: TGTGCCAGCAGCTTACTAGCGGGAGGATTCCAGGATACGCAGTATTTT.

The V call is TRBV7-2, the J call TRBJ2-5; D is uncertain. V was clipped by 5 bases and J by 4 bases, with 17 bases between them. This CDR3 has 15 amino acids. The germline V gene encodes CDR1 SGHTA and CDR2 FQGNSA. This CDR3 is CASSDRLAMGETQYF. The CDR3 nucleotides are TGTGCCAGCAGCGACCGACTGGCGATGGGAGAGACCCAGTACTTC.

The rearrangement links TRBV20-1 to TRBJ2-3, with a possible D match to TRBD2 (6 bases). The CDR3 sequence is 17 residues long. The V end was cut by 0 bases, the J end by 1 base, with 17 bases between. Germline lookup yields CDR1 DFQATT and CDR2 SNEGSKA (reference sequence). CDR3 protein: CSARDGPAGWRTDTQYF. CDR3 nucleotides: TGCAGTGCTAGAGATGGGCCTGCGGGGTGGCGCACAGATACGCAGTATTTT.

This chain's CDR3 is CASSLTSGPPTNTQYF. The CDR3 coding sequence is TGTGCCAGCAGTCTGACTAGCGGCCCCCCCACGAATACGCAGTATTTT. This rearrangement joins TRBV6-1 to TRBJ2-3; TRBD2 agrees at 9 bases. After removal of 5 bases from V and 7 bases from J, the junction contained 13 bases not matched to a gene. Germline assignment: CDR1 MNHNS and CDR2 SASEGT. CDR3 length: 16 amino acids.

V gene TRBV28 combines with J gene TRBJ2-7; D unclear. Trimming left V 6 bases short and J 2 bases short, with 17 bases between. The length of the CDR3 is 15 residues. In germline, CDR1 is MDHEN, CDR2 SYDVKM. The CDR3 sequence: CASRMYGMGAYEQYF. As DNA, the CDR3 is TGTGCCAGCAGAATGTATGGGATGGGTGCCTACGAGCAGTACTTC.

The chain carries TRBV3-1 and TRBJ2-4; 9 bases are shared with TRBD2. After removal of 2 bases from V and 6 bases from J, the junction contained 5 bases not matched to a gene. CDR3 length: 15 amino acids. Looked up from germline, CDR1 is LGHDT and CDR2 is YNNKEL (reference sequence). The CDR3 DNA is TGTGCCAGCAGCCAACCAGCGGGAGGCCGAAACATTCAGTACTTC. This encodes CASSQPAGGRNIQYF. The full variable domain, completed using reference TRBV3-1 and TRBJ2-4, is DTAVSQTPKYLVTQMGNDKSIKCEQNLGHDTMYWYKQDSKKFLKIMFSYNNKELIINETVPNRFSPKSPDKAHLNLHINSLELGDSAVYFCASSQPAGGRNIQYFGAGTRLSVL.

V usage is TRBV28 and J usage is TRBJ2-5; D gene uncertain. The CDR3 contains 12 residues. The germline V gene has CDR1 MDHEN and CDR2 SYDVKM. Trimming took off 10 bases at V and 4 bases at J, with 13 bases between the two ends. The CDR3 spells CATSPSRETQYF. CDR3 DNA: TGTGCCACATCTCCCTCCCGAGAGACCCAGTACTTC.